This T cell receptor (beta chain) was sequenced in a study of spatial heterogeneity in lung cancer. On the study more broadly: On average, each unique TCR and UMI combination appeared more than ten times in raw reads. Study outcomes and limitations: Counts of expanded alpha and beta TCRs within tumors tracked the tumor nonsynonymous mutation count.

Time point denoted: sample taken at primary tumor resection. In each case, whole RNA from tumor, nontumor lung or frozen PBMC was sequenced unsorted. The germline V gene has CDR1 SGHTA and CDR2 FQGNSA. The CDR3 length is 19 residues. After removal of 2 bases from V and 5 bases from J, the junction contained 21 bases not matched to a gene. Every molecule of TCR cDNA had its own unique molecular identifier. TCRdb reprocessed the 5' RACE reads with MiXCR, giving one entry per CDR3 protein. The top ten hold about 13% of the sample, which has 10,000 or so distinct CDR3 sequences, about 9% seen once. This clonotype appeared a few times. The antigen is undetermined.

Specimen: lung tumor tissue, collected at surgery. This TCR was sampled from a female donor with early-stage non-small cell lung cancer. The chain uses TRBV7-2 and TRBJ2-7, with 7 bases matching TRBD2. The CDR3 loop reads CASSLPRTGGTTTRNEQYF. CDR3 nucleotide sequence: TGTGCCAGCAGCTTACCACGAACGGGGGGAACCACGACCCGCAACGAGCAGTACTTC. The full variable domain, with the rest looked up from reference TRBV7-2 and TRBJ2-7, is GAGVSQSPSNKVTEKGKDVELRCDPISGHTALYWYRQSLGQGLEFLIYFQGNSAPDKSGLPSDRFSAERTGGSVSTLTIQRTQQEDSAVYLCASSLPRTGGTTTRNEQYFGPGTRLTVT.